This entry concerns a single T cell receptor (beta chain). This specimen comes from a study of T cells in tuberculosis. Across the study: Sequenced TCRs come from CD1B-GMM tetramer-binding T cells.

TCRdb keeps only in-frame clones here, not all; method: immunoSEQ multiplex PCR. The table records around 49,000 clones, 90% to 95% of them present only once. Germline V gene data show CDR1 as SGDLS and CDR2 as YYNGEE. Germline trimming cut 2 bases from V and 4 bases from J; bases unmatched to any gene: 5. The CDR3 sequence is 15 residues long. As to time point: new active TB diagnosis, blood taken before or within 7 days of starting treatment. Tuberculosis was confirmed by positive sputum smear and/or M. tuberculosis culture. Sample: PBMCs, taken at tuberculosis diagnosis. The chain couples TRBV9 to TRBJ1-4; 7 bases fit TRBD1. The receptor comes from an adult with tuberculosis. The CDR3 region has the DNA TGTGCCAGCAGCGTTGCGGGACAGCATAATGAAAAACTGTTTTTT. This translates into CASSVAGQHNEKLFF.